The next 14 T cell receptor beta chains were all read from a single sample in a study of blood T cells in healthy people across ages. Next came a second PCR, run for about 6 to 12 cycles, which used a sample-barcoded 5' primer along with a J-beta primer mix. TCRdb reprocessed the 5' RACE reads via MiXCR and lists one record per CDR3 protein. The sample has 700,000 or so distinct CDR3 sequences, 22% seen once. The sequencing input was blood. The source is a man between 65 and 85 years old in good health.

The sample holds one count of this clonotype. This chain connects TRBV5-6 to TRBJ2-5; tentatively, D is TRBD1 or TRBD2 (5 bases each). Germline V gene lookup returns CDR1 SGHDT and CDR2 YYEEEE. V shed 2 bases and J shed 2 bases, with 22 bases lying between them. This CDR3 is built from 18 residues. The chain's CDR3 is CASSFRVPHEGWQETQYF. For the CDR3, the DNA is TGTGCCAGCAGCTTTAGGGTCCCTCATGAGGGGTGGCAAGAGACCCAGTACTTC.

In this sample, this clonotype turned up a few times. This sequence joins TRBV12-3 or TRBV12-4 and TRBJ2-3; 11 nucleotides agree with TRBD2. The CDR3 covers 16 residues. V was clipped by 6 bases and J by 0 bases; unmatched bases: 5. DNA for the CDR3: TGTGCCAGCAGAATTAGCGGGAGGGCCAGCACAGATACGCAGTATTTT. Translated, it gives CASRISGRASTDTQYF.

At least ten counts were recorded for this clonotype. The chain recombines TRBV20-1 with TRBJ1-1; D uncertain. V lost 6 bases and J lost 9, with 11 bases in between. The CDR3 totals 10 residues. CDR1 DFQATT and CDR2 SNEGSKA come from the germline V gene (reference sequence). DNA for the CDR3: TGCAGTGCCTACCTAGAGAAAGCTTTCTTT. As protein: CSAYLEKAFF.

This clonotype was observed at least ten times. This chain links TRBV5-1 with TRBJ2-5; D might be TRBD1 (6 bases). CDR1 is SGHRS, CDR2 YFSETQ, per germline. Between the trimmed V and J ends, which lost 2 bases and 5 bases, there was a span of 10 bases. This CDR3 comprises 13 residues. Here the CDR3 DNA reads TGCGCCAGCAGCTTACAGGGTGAGGAGACCCAGTACTTC. It specifies CASSLQGEETQYF.

This clonotype occurred a few times. The V gene is TRBV5-1, the J gene TRBJ2-2; TRBD1 agrees at 9 bases. The CDR3 spans 16 residues. The trim removed 2 bases at V and 1 base at J, leaving 3 bases unmatched. Germline CDR1 reads SGHRS; CDR2 reads YFSETQ. CDR3 protein: CASSLTTGGNTGELFF. DNA for the CDR3: TGCGCCAGCAGCTTAACGACAGGGGGGAACACCGGGGAGCTGTTTTTT. The whole variable domain, remainder taken from reference TRBV5-1 and TRBJ2-2, is KAGVTQTPRYLIKTRGQQVTLSCSPISGHRSVSWYQQTPGQGLQFLFEYFSETQRNKGNFPGRFSGRQFSNSRSEMNVSTLELGDSALYLCASSLTTGGNTGELFFGEGSRLTVL.

The CDR3 DNA reads TGCAGTGCCCTTAGCGGGATCGAGACCCAGTACTTC. Its protein product is CSALSGIETQYF. This sequence joins TRBV20-1 and TRBJ2-5; TRBD2 matches 8 bases. CDR3 size: 12 residues. V gave up 6 bases and J gave up 5 bases; unmatched junction bases: 5. The germline V gene has CDR1 DFQATT and CDR2 SNEGSKA (reference sequence).

On this clonotype itself: Here the CDR3 omits its conserved ending phenylalanine or tryptophan, so a read error is the likely source. The chain is built from TRBV5-1 and TRBJ2-5, with a possible D match to TRBD1 (5 bases). The V end was cut by 8 bases, the J end by 1 base, with 12 bases between. The length of the CDR3 is 13 residues. Per germline, CDR1 SGHRS and CDR2 YFSETQ. The CDR3 region is CASSLGVQETQYL. The DNA for the CDR3 is TGCGCCAGTTCGTTAGGGGTCCAAGAGACCCAGTACTTA.

This clonotype was seen a few times. This chain links TRBV20-1 with TRBJ2-3; 7 nucleotides align to TRBD2. This CDR3 comprises 14 residues. Germline assignment: CDR1 DFQATT and CDR2 SNEGSKA (reference sequence). V lost 2 bases, J lost 6 bases, and 8 bases stayed unmatched. The CDR3 region has the DNA TGCAGTGCTAGATCGGCCGGGGGGACGGATACGCAGTATTTT. This encodes CSARSAGGTDTQYF.

This clonotype has a count of ten or more. This chain uses TRBV7-7 with TRBJ2-1; TRBD1 agrees at 8 bases. The CDR3 covers 15 residues. CDR1 and CDR2 from the germline V gene are SSHAT and FNYEAQ (reference sequence). V lost 5 bases, J lost 2 bases, and 5 bases stayed unmatched. The CDR3: CASSTGTGTYNEQFF. CDR3 DNA: TGTGCCAGCAGCACCGGGACAGGAACCTACAATGAGCAGTTCTTC.

In this sample, this clonotype turned up a few times. The J gene is TRBJ2-2, the V gene TRBV5-1, with TRBD1 matching over 7 bases. The V segment lost 5 bases and the J segment 0 bases; nucleotides outside the gene matches: 7. The CDR3 is 16 amino acids. Germline V CDR1 and CDR2: SGHRS, YFSETQ. The CDR3 coding sequence is TGCGCCAGCAGTTCCGACAGGGCCACGAACACCGGGGAGCTGTTTTTT. It translates to CASSSDRATNTGELFF.

The chain uses TRBV30 and TRBJ1-1; D is unclear. V was clipped by 0 bases and J by 1 base, with 0 bases between them. Germline V gives CDR1 GTSNPN, CDR2 SVGIG (reference sequence). This CDR3 region has 11 residues. DNA for the CDR3: TGTGCCTGGAGTGTGAACACTGAAGCTTTCTTT. It codes for CAWSVNTEAFF. Full variable domain (rest looked up from reference TRBV30 and TRBJ1-1): SQTIHQWPATLVQPVGSPLSLECTVEGTSNPNLYWYRQAAGRGLQLLFYSVGIGQISSEVPQNLSASRPQDRQFILSSKKLLLSDSGFYLCAWSVNTEAFFGQGTRLTVV.

In this sample, this clonotype turned up many times. The CDR3 sequence is CASSLRGEAFF. As DNA, the CDR3 is TGTGCCAGCAGTTTAAGGGGGGAAGCTTTCTTT. The genes are TRBV12-3 or TRBV12-4 and TRBJ1-1; D is possibly TRBD1 (6 bases). Trimming stripped 2 bases from V and 8 bases from J, with 6 bases between. The CDR3 has 11 amino acids.

This clonotype was counted a few times. V usage is TRBV12-3 or TRBV12-4 and J usage is TRBJ1-6, with D hard to call. The V and J ends lost 6 bases and 7 bases respectively, with 16 bases between them. The CDR3 has 15 amino acids. Here the CDR3 reads CASRTRWAGNSPLHF. The CDR3 DNA is TGTGCCAGCAGGACTCGGTGGGCGGGGAATTCACCCCTCCACTTT.

This clonotype has just a few counts. This chain uses TRBV3-1 with TRBJ2-4, with D unresolved. From germline, CDR1 is LGHDT and CDR2 YNNKEL (reference sequence). The V end was cut by 1 base, the J end by 0 bases, with 7 bases between. The CDR3 extends over 15 amino acids. The CDR3 region is CASSQVFSAKNIQYF. CDR3 bases: TGTGCCAGCAGCCAAGTGTTTTCAGCCAAAAACATTCAGTACTTC.